The 7 T cell receptor beta chains below come from one sample, sequenced in a study of blood T cell repertoires in COVID-19. Data came from immunoSEQ multiplex PCR; TCRdb stores just in-frame clones and leaves some out. The table lists some 180,000 clones, approximately 80% of them singletons. Sequencing was carried out using peripheral blood. The source of these receptors is a woman aged 40 to 50 with COVID-19, enrolled during active disease.

The rearrangement links TRBV6-5 to TRBJ1-2; the D gene is possibly TRBD1 (6 bases). The germline V gene has CDR1 MNHEY and CDR2 SVGAGI. V gave up 6 bases and J gave up 8 bases, with 13 bases separating them. There are 12 residues in the CDR3. CDR3 DNA: TGTGCCAGCAGGGGGGGGGCGCAAGGCTACACCTTC. Its protein is CASRGGAQGYTF.

The V gene is TRBV9, the J gene TRBJ2-3; 10 bases agree with TRBD2. J gave up 5 bases and V 3 bases, and 9 bases lay outside the gene matches. Germline V lookup: CDR1 SGDLS, CDR2 YYNGEE. There are 16 residues in the CDR3. The CDR3 coding sequence is TGTGCCAGCAGCGCGGGGGTGACTAGCGGGTTAGATACGCAGTATTTT. Its translation is CASSAGVTSGLDTQYF.

The table lists this clone with a few counts. The chain uses TRBV11-3 and TRBJ2-7; 9 bases match TRBD1. This CDR3 has 19 residues. The ends lost 5 bases at V and 1 base at J; junction bases unmatched: 18. Germline V CDR1 and CDR2: SGHNT, YENEEA. The CDR3 bases are TGTGCCAGCAGCGTAAACGGACAGGGGACGCCCCCCCCTTCCTACGAGCAGTACTTC. As protein: CASSVNGQGTPPPSYEQYF.

This clone appeared a few times. V and J are TRBV10-3 and TRBJ1-2; possibly TRBD1 for D (5 bases). CDR1 and CDR2 from the germline V gene are ENHRY and SYGVKD. With 0 bases removed from V and 8 bases from J, the gap between germline ends came to 13 bases. CDR3 length equals 14 residues. The CDR3: CAISESWGGYGYTF. The CDR3 DNA reads TGTGCCATCAGTGAGTCTTGGGGGGGATACGGCTACACCTTC.

V and J are TRBV5-5 and TRBJ1-1; D is unclear. This CDR3 region has 15 residues. V lost 1 base to trimming and J lost 1 base, with 11 bases between them. Germline CDR1 is SGHKS and CDR2 is YYEKEE (reference sequence). This CDR3 is CASSLRLAGNTEAFF. In nucleotides, the CDR3 is TGTGCCAGCAGCTTGAGGCTAGCGGGGAACACTGAAGCTTTCTTT.

The DNA for the CDR3 is TGTGCCAGCAGTGAGGGAAGAGACAGGGCCGGGGGGACCCAGTACTTC. Its protein product is CASSEGRDRAGGTQYF. The genes are TRBV6-1 and TRBJ2-5; maybe TRBD1 (7 bases). V lost 3 bases to trimming and J lost 7 bases, with 21 bases between them. The CDR3 runs 16 residues. The V gene's germline CDR1 is MNHNS and CDR2 SASEGT.

The rearrangement joins TRBV27 to TRBJ2-1; the match to TRBD2 covers 10 bases. With 8 bases clipped from V and 4 bases from J, the junction kept 8 bases outside the gene matches. Germline V CDR1 and CDR2: MNHEY, SMNVEV (reference sequence). The CDR3 is 15 residues long. The CDR3 nucleotides are TGTGCCAGCTCCCCGTCTAGCGGGGGATACAATGAGCAGTTCTTC. It encodes CASSPSSGGYNEQFF.